The present TCR beta chain was sequenced within a study of blood T cells in healthy people across ages. Combining a sample-barcoded 5' primer with a J-beta primer mix, a second PCR ran for roughly 7 to 11 cycles. A template-switch adaptor containing 12 random nucleotides labeled each cDNA molecule. From the 5' RACE reads, TCRdb called clonotypes with MiXCR, one entry per CDR3 protein. The sample yields fewer than 950,000 distinct CDR3 sequences, roughly 53% seen once. For every donor, a draw yielded approximately 9.8 milliliters of peripheral blood. Between the trimmed V and J ends, which lost 4 bases and 7 bases, there was a span of 18 bases. CDR3 length: 14 residues. Germline values: CDR1 SGHRS, CDR2 YFSETQ. Findings and limits, study-wide: The study found TCR beta diversity correlated strongly with naive T cell percentage.

Of note for this clonotype: Its antigen is as yet unknown.

This clonotype was sampled from an elderly man in good health. Sample: blood. This sequence joins TRBV5-1 and TRBJ2-7; D remains ambiguous. CDR3 DNA: TGCGCCAGCAGCCAAACCTCGACCGCGTGGGAGCAGTACTTC. This translates into CASSQTSTAWEQYF. Full variable domain (missing parts from reference TRBV5-1 and TRBJ2-7): KAGVTQTPRYLIKTRGQQVTLSCSPISGHRSVSWYQQTPGQGLQFLFEYFSETQRNKGNFPGRFSGRQFSNSRSEMNVSTLELGDSALYLCASSQTSTAWEQYFGPGTRLTVT.